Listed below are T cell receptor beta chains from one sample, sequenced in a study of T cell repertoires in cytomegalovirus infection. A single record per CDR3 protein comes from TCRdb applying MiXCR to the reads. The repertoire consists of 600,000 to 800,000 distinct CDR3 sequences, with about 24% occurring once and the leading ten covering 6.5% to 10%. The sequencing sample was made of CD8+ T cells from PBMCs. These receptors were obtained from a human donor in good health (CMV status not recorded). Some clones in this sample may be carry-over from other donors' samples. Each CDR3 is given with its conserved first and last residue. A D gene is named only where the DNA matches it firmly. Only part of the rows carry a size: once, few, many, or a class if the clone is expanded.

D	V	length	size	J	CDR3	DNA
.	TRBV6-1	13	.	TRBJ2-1	CASNQLAYNEQFF	TGTGCCAGCAATCAACTAGCCTACAATGAGCAGTTCTTC
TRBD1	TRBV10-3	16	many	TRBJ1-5	CAISESGTGGNQPQHF	TGTGCCATCAGTGAGTCCGGGACAGGGGGCAATCAGCCCCAGCATTTT
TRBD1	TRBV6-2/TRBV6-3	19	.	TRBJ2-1	CASSYPSTRDRGAYNEQFF	TGTGCCAGCAGTTACCCCTCTACCCGGGACAGGGGGGCCTACAATGAGCAGTTCTTC
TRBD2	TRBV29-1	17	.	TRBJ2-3	CSVEGTGTIQITDTQYF	TGCAGCGTTGAAGGGACCGGGACTATCCAAATCACAGATACGCAGTATTTT
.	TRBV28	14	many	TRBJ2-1	CASSFIGSYNEQFF	TGTGCCAGCAGCTTTATAGGCTCCTACAATGAGCAGTTCTTC
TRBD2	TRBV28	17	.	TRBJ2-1	CASSLLILAGACNEQFF	TGTGCCAGCAGTTTATTGATCCTAGCGGGGGCCTGCAATGAGCAGTTCTTC
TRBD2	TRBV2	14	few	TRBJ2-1	CARGGTSGGGEQFF	TGTGCCAGAGGCGGGACTAGCGGGGGCGGTGAGCAGTTCTTC
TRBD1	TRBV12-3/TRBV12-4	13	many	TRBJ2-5	CASTGRGHETQYF	TGTGCCAGCACGGGCAGGGGGCACGAGACCCAGTACTTC
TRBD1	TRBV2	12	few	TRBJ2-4	CASSERGPIQYF	TGTGCCAGCAGTGAAAGGGGGCCCATTCAGTACTTC
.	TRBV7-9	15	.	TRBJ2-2	CASSYLDRNTGELFF	TGTGCCAGCAGCTACTTAGACAGGAACACCGGGGAGCTGTTTTTT
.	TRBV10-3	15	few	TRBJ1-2	CAISPPRTMGHGYTF	TGTGCCATCAGTCCCCCCAGAACCATGGGCCATGGCTACACCTTC
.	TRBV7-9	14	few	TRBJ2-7	CASSSLQGPYEQYF	TGTGCCAGCAGCTCACTGCAAGGCCCCTACGAGCAGTACTTC
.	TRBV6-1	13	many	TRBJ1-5	CASSGNSNQPQHF	TGTGCCAGCAGCGGGAATAGCAATCAGCCCCAGCATTTT
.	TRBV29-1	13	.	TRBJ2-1	CSVEGTPDNEQFF	TGCAGCGTTGAAGGGACTCCCGACAATGAGCAGTTCTTC
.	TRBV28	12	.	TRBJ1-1	CASSFVGRRAFF	TGTGCCAGCAGTTTTGTTGGACGGAGGGCTTTCTTT
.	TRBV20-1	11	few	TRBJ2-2	CSARIAGELFF	TGCAGTGCTAGAATCGCCGGGGAGCTGTTTTTT